This entry features one T cell receptor (beta chain) sequence. Its antigen remains unidentified. The data originate from a study of shared clonotypes between healthy human individuals. This CDR3 has 19 residues. The germline gives CDR1 WSHSY, CDR2 SAAADI. The authors divided CD4+ cells into CD45RA+ naive and CD45RA-negative memory subsets. Whole-study results and caveats: Depth of sequencing was expected to influence donor clonotype sharing. Few donors limited the genetic and exposure-history diversity represented.

Under the authors' procedure: Filtering of immunoSEQ junctional sequences could not match full-length read filtering. TCRdb's table, derived via immunoSEQ multiplex PCR, lists solely in-frame clones and lacks some. Clone size and V and J calls were adopted from that table, with D and trimming inferred from the DNA. Here the sample spans fewer than 2.5 million clones, 80% to 95% being singletons. The V call is TRBV10-2, the J call TRBJ2-5; possible D gene TRBD2, 6 bases. The closer fit of TRBJ2-7 to the DNA end suggests the J call may be wrong. The clonotype comes from a man aged 18 to 30 in good health. Some clones in this sample may be carry-over from other donors' samples. Sequences were obtained from naive CD4+ T cells from PBMCs. Subset reported: CD45RA+ positively selected. This chain's CDR3 is CASSDPKPPGTAKPYEQYF. CDR3 in DNA: TGCGCCAGCAGTGATCCTAAACCCCCCGGGACTGCCAAACCCTACGAGCAGTACTTC.